The clone carrying this TCR beta chain appeared a few times. This entry comes from a study of patients and donors after allogeneic stem cell transplantation. The CDR3 is made up of 15 amino acids. Between the trimmed V and J ends, which lost 1 base and 0 bases, there was a span of 8 bases. The germline V gene has CDR1 SGDLS and CDR2 YYNGEE. TCRdb used MiXCR to reprocess the RT-PCR reads, holding one entry per CDR3 protein. The top ten clones hold about 7% of a sample with hundreds of thousands of distinct CDR3 sequences, approximately 16% of them seen once. V usage is TRBV9 and J usage is TRBJ1-3; D is possibly TRBD1 (5 bases). The sequencing input was blood, either unsorted or a sorted T cell fraction (not recorded which). This sequence originates from a human donor who was either an allogeneic HSCT recipient or a stem cell or donor lymphocyte infusion donor (not recorded which). It is not recorded whose cells these are; they may come from a transplant donor. The CDR3 reads CASSVQGFSGNTIYF. CDR3 coding DNA: TGTGCCAGCAGCGTACAGGGTTTCTCTGGAAACACCATATATTTT.